Presented here are 27 T cell receptor beta chains from one specimen sequenced in a study of blood T cell repertoires in COVID-19. The table came from immunoSEQ multiplex PCR; TCRdb's copy has only in-frame clones and leaves some out. Seen here are 100,000 to 120,000 clones, around 89% observed once, and the top ten hold about 3.5%. Sequenced: peripheral blood. The origin of the receptors is a woman aged 45 to 65 with acute or convalescent COVID-19.

V is TRBV6-6 and J is TRBJ2-3, with D possibly being TRBD2 (6 bases). There are 14 residues in the CDR3. With 8 bases removed from V and 2 bases from J, the gap between germline ends came to 14 bases. Germline-derived CDR1 and CDR2 are MNHNY and SVGAGI (reference sequence). The DNA for the CDR3 is TGTGCCAGCTCCGGGACTCCCCTCACAGATACGCAGTATTTT. It translates to CASSGTPLTDTQYF.

Details on this clone: The sample contains more than one DNA sequence encoding this CDR3. This rearrangement joins TRBV30 to TRBJ2-5; D possibly corresponds to TRBD1 (6 bases). Trimming cost V 0 bases and J 4 bases, with 6 bases left between them. The CDR3 totals 12 residues. The germline CDR1 and CDR2 sequences are GTSNPN and SVGIG (reference sequence). The CDR3 DNA sequence: TGTGCCTGGAGTGTAGGGGGAGAGACCCAGTACTTC. Protein sequence: CAWSVGGETQYF.

This chain connects TRBV6-1 to TRBJ2-3; TRBD2 is a possible D gene (6 bases). CDR1 is MNHNS, CDR2 SASEGT, per germline. The CDR3 length is 16 residues. Trimming took 1 base from V and 6 from J, leaving 17 bases between them. The CDR3 here is CASSEGPGGIRDTQYF. DNA of the CDR3: TGTGCCAGCAGTGAAGGCCCCGGAGGGATTCGGGATACGCAGTATTTT.

V gene TRBV30 combines with J gene TRBJ1-5; 8 bases fit TRBD1. The J segment lost 3 bases and the V segment lost 3 bases, leaving 10 bases of the junction unmatched. The CDR3 consists of 16 residues. Germline V gives CDR1 GTSNPN, CDR2 SVGIG (reference sequence). CDR3 bases: TGTGCCTGGAGCCCACCTGGGACAGGTTACAATCAGCCCCAGCATTTT. This sequence encodes CAWSPPGTGYNQPQHF.

This chain links TRBV7-9 with TRBJ1-1, with 10 bases fitting TRBD1. This CDR3 is 17 amino acids long. Per the germline V gene, CDR1 is SEHNR and CDR2 is FQNEAQ (reference sequence). Germline trimming cut 5 bases from V and 5 bases from J; bases unmatched to any gene: 14. CDR3 nucleotide sequence: TGTGCCAGCAGCCTTGCACGGACAGGGGGTTCGCGAACTGAAGCTTTCTTT. Encoded protein: CASSLARTGGSRTEAFF. Full variable domain (outside the CDR3, taken from reference TRBV7-9 and TRBJ1-1): DTGVSQNPRHKITKRGQNVTFRCDPISEHNRLYWYRQTLGQGPEFLTYFQNEAQLEKSRLLSDRFSAERPKGSFSTLEIQRTEQGDSAMYLCASSLARTGGSRTEAFFGQGTRLTVV.

The V gene is TRBV12-3 or TRBV12-4, the J gene TRBJ1-1; D remains unclear. This CDR3 is built from 12 residues. V lost 5 bases and J lost 8, with 12 bases in between. As DNA, the CDR3 is TGTGCCAGCAGTCTGAACAGCAGGGAAGCTTTCTTT. Protein sequence: CASSLNSREAFF.

The chain combines TRBV28 with TRBJ2-1, with a weak D call TRBD2 (7 bases). Between the trimmed V and J ends, which lost 1 base and 6 bases, there was a span of 13 bases. CDR1 is MDHEN and CDR2 is SYDVKM in the germline V gene. The CDR3 is 15 residues long. The CDR3 DNA follows: TGTGCCAGCAGTTTATTCGGGGGGCGGATCAATGAGCAGTTCTTC. Translation gives CASSLFGGRINEQFF.

The chain employs TRBV7-9 and TRBJ2-1; 10 bases match TRBD2. Germline-derived CDR1 and CDR2 are SEHNR and FQNEAQ (reference sequence). The CDR3 sequence is 16 residues long. The V segment lost 2 bases and the J segment 2 bases; nucleotides outside the gene matches: 3. As DNA, the CDR3 is TGTGCCAGCAGCTTACTAGCGGGAGTCGCCTACAATGAGCAGTTCTTC. This sequence encodes CASSLLAGVAYNEQFF.

The CDR3 region has the DNA TGCGCCAGCAGCGTCCGGGGTAACACTGAAGCTTTCTTT. Translating gives CASSVRGNTEAFF. The chain joins TRBV5-1 to TRBJ1-1; no reliable D call. The V gene lost 4 bases and the J gene lost 2 bases, with 9 bases spanning the gap. Germline assignment: CDR1 SGHRS and CDR2 YFSETQ. The CDR3 has 13 amino acids.

CDR3: CASSHPPGTGGTEAFF. The CDR3, as DNA: TGTGCCAGCAGCCATCCCCCGGGGACAGGGGGCACTGAAGCTTTCTTT. The chain carries TRBV14 and TRBJ1-1; the match to TRBD1 covers 11 bases. Per germline, CDR1 SGHDN and CDR2 FVKESK. Losses at the gene ends were 3 bases for V and 4 bases for J; bases not matched to a gene: 7. The length of the CDR3 is 16 residues.

This clone was counted a single time. The J gene is TRBJ2-7, the V gene TRBV29-1, with D possibly TRBD1 on 5 matching bases. Germline loops: CDR1 SQVTM, CDR2 ANQGSEA. The CDR3 consists of 11 residues. Trimming removed 0 bases from V and 13 bases from J, with 13 bases in between. The CDR3 protein is CSVEDYTGNYF. The CDR3 DNA reads as TGCAGCGTTGAAGATTATACAGGCAACTACTTC.

The chain couples TRBV4-2 to TRBJ2-7, with 10 positions matching TRBD2. This CDR3 contains 15 residues. With V trimmed by 2 bases and J by 3 bases, 4 bases remained unmatched. The germline V gene has CDR1 LGHNA and CDR2 YNFKEQ. The CDR3 coding sequence is TGTGCCAGCAGCCAAAGGACTAGCGGAAACTACGAGCAGTACTTC. Translating it yields CASSQRTSGNYEQYF.

The chain combines TRBV4-2 with TRBJ2-7, with 7 bases that match TRBD1. Germline V gene data show CDR1 as LGHNA and CDR2 as YNFKEQ. The CDR3 is 13 residues long. Trimming at V came to 2 bases and at J to 3 bases, leaving 1 base not matched to a gene. Here the CDR3 reads CASSQRQGYEQYF. DNA for the CDR3: TGTGCCAGCAGCCAAAGACAGGGCTACGAGCAGTACTTC.

J is TRBJ2-3 and V is TRBV11-2, with D maybe TRBD2 (6 bases). The length of the CDR3 is 15 residues. Germline CDR1 SGHAT, CDR2 FQNNGV. V dropped 5 bases and J dropped 2 bases, with 14 bases sitting between them. CDR3 DNA: TGTGCCAGCAGCCCCCGGGGGACCGTCACAGATACGCAGTATTTT. Its protein product is CASSPRGTVTDTQYF.

This clone was counted at least ten times. The J gene is TRBJ2-2, the V gene TRBV7-2; no reliable D call. Per the germline V gene, CDR1 is SGHTA and CDR2 is FQGNSA. This CDR3 spans 15 amino acids. Trimming removed 5 bases at V and 5 bases at J, with 15 bases between. CDR3 bases: TGTGCCAGCAGCCTTGACTCCTCTGGGACCGGGGAGCTGTTTTTT. It translates to CASSLDSSGTGELFF.

The CDR3 reads CASSPPWAGEKLFF. The CDR3 DNA reads as TGTGCCAGCTCACCACCTTGGGCGGGGGAAAAACTGTTTTTT. The rearrangement links TRBV18 to TRBJ1-4; D is unclear. The V gene lost 0 bases and the J gene lost 8 bases, with 10 bases spanning the gap. CDR1 and CDR2 (germline): KGHSH, LQKENI. The CDR3 length is 14 residues.

J is TRBJ1-2 and V is TRBV11-2; 7 nucleotides line up with TRBD1. CDR1 is SGHAT and CDR2 is FQNNGV in the germline V gene. Losses at the gene ends were 4 bases for V and 4 bases for J; bases not matched to a gene: 12. CDR3 length: 16 amino acids. CDR3 coding DNA: TGTGCCAGCAGCTCGACCCGGGACAGACACCCCTATGGCTACACCTTC. It encodes CASSSTRDRHPYGYTF.

Here the CDR3 DNA reads TGTGCCAGCAGCGGGAGGGGTGCGCAGTTCTTC. It yields the protein CASSGRGAQFF. V gene TRBV25-1 combines with J gene TRBJ2-1, with 8 bases aligning to TRBD2. The CDR3 spans 11 residues. V lost 6 bases and J lost 12; bases outside the gene matches: 4. Germline V gene data show CDR1 as MGHDK and CDR2 as SYGVNS.

The chain uses TRBV19 and TRBJ2-5, with D possibly TRBD2 on 6 matching bases. Germline V gives CDR1 LNHDA, CDR2 SQIVND (reference sequence). The CDR3 sequence is 13 residues long. The V gene lost 6 bases and the J gene lost 1 base, with 9 bases spanning the gap. In DNA, the CDR3 is TGTGCCAGTAGGGGGGGTGTCCAAGAGACCCAGTACTTC. Translation: CASRGGVQETQYF. Drawing the rest from reference TRBV19 and TRBJ2-5, the complete variable domain is DGGITQSPKYLFRKEGQNVTLSCEQNLNHDAMYWYRQDPGQGLRLIYYSQIVNDFQKGDIAEGYSVSREKKESFPLTVTSAQKNPTAFYLCASRGGVQETQYFGPGTRLLVL.

The rearrangement uses TRBV27 and TRBJ2-4; 8 bases fit TRBD1. The germline V gene has CDR1 MNHEY and CDR2 SMNVEV (reference sequence). J gave up 0 bases and V 4 bases, and 11 bases lay outside the gene matches. The CDR3 spans 18 residues. The CDR3 coding sequence is TGTGCCAGCAGTTCGACCGGGACAGGACGCCTAGCCAAAAACATTCAGTACTTC. It codes for CASSSTGTGRLAKNIQYF.

A single count supports this clone. The V and J genes are TRBV28 and TRBJ1-2; 11 nucleotides align to TRBD1. The length of the CDR3 is 17 residues. Germline-derived CDR1 and CDR2 are MDHEN and SYDVKM. The junction had 10 bases not matched to a gene; V was cut back by 5 bases and J by 2 bases. CDR3 protein: CASSPRGQGAGNYGYTF. DNA of the CDR3: TGTGCCAGCAGTCCGCGAGGACAGGGGGCAGGAAACTATGGCTACACCTTC.

This clone was seen more than once but under ten times. The gene calls are TRBV2 and TRBJ2-2; D gene uncertain. Germline CDR1 and CDR2: SNHLY and FYNNEI. Trimming left V 8 bases short and J 1 base short, with 11 bases between. The CDR3 loop spans 14 amino acids. This chain's CDR3 is CASGPHGNTGELFF. CDR3 bases: TGTGCCAGCGGCCCACATGGGAACACCGGGGAGCTGTTTTTT.

The V gene is TRBV19, the J gene TRBJ1-2, with 9 bases fitting TRBD1. The CDR3 has 15 amino acids. Per the germline V gene, CDR1 is LNHDA and CDR2 is SQIVND (reference sequence). The trim removed 6 bases at V and 6 bases at J, leaving 11 bases unmatched. CDR3 region: CASRLPGTGNHGYTF. CDR3 DNA sequence: TGTGCCAGTAGGCTACCTGGGACAGGGAACCATGGCTACACCTTC.

The J gene is TRBJ1-5, the V gene TRBV24-1, with D possibly matching TRBD1 (5 bases). V was pared by 2 bases and J by 11 bases, with 15 bases between. The CDR3 loop spans 14 amino acids. The V gene's germline CDR1 is KGHDR and CDR2 SFDVKD. CDR3 coding DNA: TGTGCCACCAGTGATTCGGCCTTCCCGGGGGCCCAGCATTTT. The encoded protein is CATSDSAFPGAQHF.

This chain joins TRBV20-1 and TRBJ2-2, with 11 bases aligning to TRBD2. The V gene end was trimmed by 3 bases and the J gene end by 4 bases; junction bases not matched to a gene: 4. Germline V lookup: CDR1 DFQATT, CDR2 SNEGSKA (reference sequence). This CDR3 is built from 15 residues. CDR3 sequence reads: CSASRLAGSTGELFF. The CDR3 DNA follows: TGCAGTGCTAGTCGACTAGCGGGATCCACCGGGGAGCTGTTTTTT.

The gene calls are TRBV3-1 (or the pseudogene TRBV3-2) and TRBJ1-1, with 9 bases lining up with TRBD1. With V trimmed by 1 base and J by 10 bases, 7 bases remained unmatched. This CDR3 comprises 14 residues. Germline CDR1 is LGHDT and CDR2 is YNNKEL (reference sequence). CDR3 coding DNA: TGTGCCAGCAGCCAAGCGGGACAGGGCGGCGGAGCTTTCTTT. This sequence encodes CASSQAGQGGGAFF.

This clone appeared a few times. The J gene is TRBJ1-5, the V gene TRBV19; possibly TRBD1 for D (6 bases). This CDR3 is built from 16 residues. CDR1 and CDR2 from the germline V gene are LNHDA and SQIVND (reference sequence). V was pared by 5 bases and J by 1 base, with 15 bases between. CDR3 residues: CASSRQVRSSNQPQHF. The CDR3 DNA sequence: TGTGCCAGTAGTCGACAGGTTAGATCCAGCAATCAGCCCCAGCATTTT. Combining the CDR3 with reference TRBV19 and TRBJ1-5 gives the whole variable domain DGGITQSPKYLFRKEGQNVTLSCEQNLNHDAMYWYRQDPGQGLRLIYYSQIVNDFQKGDIAEGYSVSREKKESFPLTVTSAQKNPTAFYLCASSRQVRSSNQPQHFGDGTRLSIL.